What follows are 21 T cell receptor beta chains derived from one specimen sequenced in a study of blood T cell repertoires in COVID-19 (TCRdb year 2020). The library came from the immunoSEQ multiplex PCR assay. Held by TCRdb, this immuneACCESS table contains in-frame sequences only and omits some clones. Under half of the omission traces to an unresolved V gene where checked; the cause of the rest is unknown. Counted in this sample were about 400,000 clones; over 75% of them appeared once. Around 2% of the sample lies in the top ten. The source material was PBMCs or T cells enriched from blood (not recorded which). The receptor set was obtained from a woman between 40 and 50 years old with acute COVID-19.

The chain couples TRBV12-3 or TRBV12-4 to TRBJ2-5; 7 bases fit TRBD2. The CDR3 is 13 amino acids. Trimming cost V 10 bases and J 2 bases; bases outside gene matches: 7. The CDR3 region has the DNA TGTGCCACTTGGGCTAGCGGACAAGAGACCCAGTACTTC. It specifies CATWASGQETQYF.

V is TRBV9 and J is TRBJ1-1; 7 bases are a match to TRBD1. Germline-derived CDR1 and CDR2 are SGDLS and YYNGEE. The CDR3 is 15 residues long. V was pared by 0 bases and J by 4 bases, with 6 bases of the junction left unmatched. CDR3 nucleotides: TGTGCCAGCAGCGTAGGGAGGGGGCGAGGCACTGAAGCTTTCTTT. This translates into CASSVGRGRGTEAFF.

The CDR3 DNA sequence: TGTGCCAGCAGCGTAGATGGGGGCCTTACCTACGAGCAGTACTTC. Translated: CASSVDGGLTYEQYF. The J gene is TRBJ2-7, the V gene TRBV9, with a weak D call TRBD1 (6 bases). The CDR3 sequence is 15 residues long. V gave up 0 bases and J gave up 2 bases, with 12 bases separating them. From germline, CDR1 is SGDLS and CDR2 YYNGEE.

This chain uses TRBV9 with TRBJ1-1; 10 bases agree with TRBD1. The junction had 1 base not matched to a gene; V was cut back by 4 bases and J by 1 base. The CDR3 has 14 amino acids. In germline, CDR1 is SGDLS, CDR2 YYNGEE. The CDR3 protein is CASSRQGANTEAFF. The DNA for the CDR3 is TGTGCCAGCAGCAGACAGGGGGCGAACACTGAAGCTTTCTTT.

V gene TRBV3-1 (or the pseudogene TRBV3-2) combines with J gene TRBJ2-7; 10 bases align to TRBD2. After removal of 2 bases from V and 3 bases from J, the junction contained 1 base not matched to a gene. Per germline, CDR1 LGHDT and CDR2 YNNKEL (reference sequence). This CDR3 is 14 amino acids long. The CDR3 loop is CASSQTSGDYEQYF. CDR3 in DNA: TGTGCCAGCAGCCAAACTAGCGGGGACTACGAGCAGTACTTC.

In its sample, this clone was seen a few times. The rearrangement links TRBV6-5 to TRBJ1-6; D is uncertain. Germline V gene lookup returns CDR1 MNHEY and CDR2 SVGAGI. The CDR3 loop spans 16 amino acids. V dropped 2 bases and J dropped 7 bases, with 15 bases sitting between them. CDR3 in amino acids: CASSYGRAGRNSPLHF. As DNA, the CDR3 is TGTGCCAGCAGTTACGGGCGGGCGGGTCGAAATTCACCCCTCCACTTT.

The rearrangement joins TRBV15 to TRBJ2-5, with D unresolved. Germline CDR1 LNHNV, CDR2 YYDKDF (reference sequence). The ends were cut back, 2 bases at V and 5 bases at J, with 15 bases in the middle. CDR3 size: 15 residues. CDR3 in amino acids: CATSRRTRPQETQYF. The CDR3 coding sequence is TGTGCCACCAGCAGACGCACCAGGCCCCAGGAGACCCAGTACTTC.

The CDR3 bases are TGTGCCACCAGTGATTTCGCCCCAGGGCGGGGGGACTACAATGAGCAGTTCTTC. Translating it yields CATSDFAPGRGDYNEQFF. V gene TRBV24-1 combines with J gene TRBJ2-1; 8 nucleotides agree with TRBD2. Looked up from germline, CDR1 is KGHDR and CDR2 is SFDVKD. This CDR3 comprises 18 residues. Trimming took 1 base from V and 3 from J; bases not matched to a gene: 10.

This CDR3 is CTSSQDLRTEPNEQFF. The CDR3 coding sequence is TGCACCAGCAGCCAAGATTTGAGGACTGAGCCCAATGAGCAGTTCTTC. The genes are TRBV1 and TRBJ2-1; the D segment call TRBD2 is taken from the table without a DNA check. TRBV1 is reported as a pseudogene. This CDR3 contains 16 residues.

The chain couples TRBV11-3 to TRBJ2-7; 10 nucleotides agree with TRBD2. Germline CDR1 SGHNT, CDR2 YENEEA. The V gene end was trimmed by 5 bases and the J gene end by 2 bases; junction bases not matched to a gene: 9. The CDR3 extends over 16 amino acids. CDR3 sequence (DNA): TGTGCCAGCAGCCCGACTTCTAGCGGGAGCACCTACGAGCAGTACTTC. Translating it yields CASSPTSSGSTYEQYF. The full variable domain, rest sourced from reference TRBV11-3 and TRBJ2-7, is EAGVVQSPRYKIIEKKQPVAFWCNPISGHNTLYWYLQNLGQGPELLIRYENEEAVDDSQLPKDRFSAERLKGVDSTLKIQPAELGDSAVYLCASSPTSSGSTYEQYFGPGTRLTVT.

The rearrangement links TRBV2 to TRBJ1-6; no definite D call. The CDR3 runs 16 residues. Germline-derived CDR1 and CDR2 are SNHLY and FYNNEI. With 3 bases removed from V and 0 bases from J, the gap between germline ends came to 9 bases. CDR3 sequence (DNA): TGTGCCAGCAGTGACAAGGAGAGCTCCTATAATTCACCCCTCCACTTT. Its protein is CASSDKESSYNSPLHF.

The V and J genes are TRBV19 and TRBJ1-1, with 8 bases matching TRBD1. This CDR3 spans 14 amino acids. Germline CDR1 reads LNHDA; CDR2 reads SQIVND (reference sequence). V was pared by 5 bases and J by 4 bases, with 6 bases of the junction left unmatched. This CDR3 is CASSLWTGLTEAFF. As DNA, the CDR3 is TGTGCCAGTAGTCTATGGACAGGGCTCACTGAAGCTTTCTTT.

The CDR3 DNA follows: TGCGCCAGCTTCCGACAGGGGTATGGCTACACCTTC. Translation gives CASFRQGYGYTF. The chain couples TRBV10-1 to TRBJ1-2; 8 nucleotides agree with TRBD1. The CDR3 loop spans 12 amino acids. Germline-derived CDR1 and CDR2 are WNHNN and SYGVQD (reference sequence). The V and J ends lost 8 bases and 5 bases, in that order; junction bases with no gene match: 4.

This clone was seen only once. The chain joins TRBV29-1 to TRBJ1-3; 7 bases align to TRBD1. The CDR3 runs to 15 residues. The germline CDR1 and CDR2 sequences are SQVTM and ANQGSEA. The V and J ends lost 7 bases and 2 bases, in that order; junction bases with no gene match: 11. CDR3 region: CSARTGEGAGNTIYF. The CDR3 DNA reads TGCAGCGCAAGAACAGGGGAAGGAGCTGGAAACACCATATATTTT.

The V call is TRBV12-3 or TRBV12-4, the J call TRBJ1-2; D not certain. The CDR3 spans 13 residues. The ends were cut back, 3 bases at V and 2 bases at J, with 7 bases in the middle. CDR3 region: CASSFVRNYGYTF. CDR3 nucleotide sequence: TGTGCCAGCAGTTTTGTCAGAAACTATGGCTACACCTTC.

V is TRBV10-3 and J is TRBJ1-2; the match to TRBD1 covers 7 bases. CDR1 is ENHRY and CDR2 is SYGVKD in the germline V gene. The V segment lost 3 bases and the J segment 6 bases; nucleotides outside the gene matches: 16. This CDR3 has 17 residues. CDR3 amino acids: CAISDLFLGGEWDGYTF. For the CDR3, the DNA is TGTGCCATCAGTGACCTTTTCTTAGGGGGCGAGTGGGATGGCTACACCTTC.

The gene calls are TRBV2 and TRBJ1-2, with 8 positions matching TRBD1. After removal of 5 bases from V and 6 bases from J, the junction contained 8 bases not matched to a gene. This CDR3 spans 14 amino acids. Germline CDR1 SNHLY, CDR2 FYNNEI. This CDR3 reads CASSQTGVGHGYTF. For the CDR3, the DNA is TGTGCCAGCAGTCAGACAGGGGTGGGTCATGGCTACACCTTC.

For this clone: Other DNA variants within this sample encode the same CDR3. The CDR3 region has the DNA TGCGCCAGCAGCGTGGGACTAGCGGGGTCAGATACGCAGTATTTT. Translating it yields CASSVGLAGSDTQYF. J is TRBJ2-3 and V is TRBV4-1, with 13 bases identical to TRBD2. V lost 5 bases to trimming and J lost 4 bases; unmatched junction nucleotides: 3. The CDR3 consists of 15 residues. Germline CDR1 MGHRA, CDR2 YSYEKL.

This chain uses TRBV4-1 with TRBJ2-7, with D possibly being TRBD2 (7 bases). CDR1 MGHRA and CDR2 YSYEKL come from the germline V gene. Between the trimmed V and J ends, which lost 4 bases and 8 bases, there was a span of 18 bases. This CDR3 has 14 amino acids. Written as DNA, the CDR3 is TGCGCCAGCAGCCCCTTCGCGGGGGCTCGTAAGCAGTACTTC. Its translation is CASSPFAGARKQYF.

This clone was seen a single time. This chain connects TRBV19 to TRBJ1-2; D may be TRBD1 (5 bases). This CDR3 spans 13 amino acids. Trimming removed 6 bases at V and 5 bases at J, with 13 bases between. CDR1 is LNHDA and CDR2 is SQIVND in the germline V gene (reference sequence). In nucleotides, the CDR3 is TGTGCCAGTAGCCCGGGACTGGCATATGGCTACACCTTC. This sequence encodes CASSPGLAYGYTF.

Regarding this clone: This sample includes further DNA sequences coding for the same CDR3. CDR3 DNA: TGTGCCAGCAGCCCCAGGGACAGGGGCACCGGGGAGCTGTTTTTT. Its translation is CASSPRDRGTGELFF. V usage is TRBV3-1 (or the pseudogene TRBV3-2) and J usage is TRBJ2-2, with 10 nucleotides matching TRBD1. The CDR3 loop spans 15 amino acids. Germline CDR1 is LGHDT and CDR2 is YNNKEL (reference sequence). Trimming at V came to 4 bases and at J to 4 bases, leaving 3 bases not matched to a gene.